A single sample is the source of the 23 T cell receptor beta chains below, sequenced in a study of prognosis after radiotherapy for stage I lung cancer. Two-round multiplex PCR on genomic DNA was the method by which TCR beta CDR3 was amplified. Primers targeting each individual TRBV and TRBJ gene were applied in first-round PCR. TCRdb passed the multiplex PCR reads through MiXCR, listing each CDR3 protein once. Of some 34,000 distinct CDR3 sequences detected, about 31% appear once; the ten largest clones hold 25% to 30%. Here the sequenced sample was PBMCs, taken before or after stereotactic body radiation therapy (not recorded which). These receptor sequences come from a donor over 45 with non-small cell lung cancer.

Many counts were recorded for this clonotype. The V call is TRBV3-1, the J call TRBJ2-3; no clear D. The length of the CDR3 is 14 residues. Germline V gene sequence: CDR1 LGHDT, CDR2 YNNKEL (reference sequence). Trimming took 1 base from V and 3 from J, leaving 8 bases between them. This CDR3 is CASSQGAGTDTQYF. Here the CDR3 DNA reads TGTGCCAGCAGCCAAGGGGCTGGGACAGATACGCAGTATTTT.

This clonotype was seen repeatedly, ten times or more. The gene calls are TRBV28 and TRBJ1-5; D uncertain. V shed 2 bases and J shed 4 bases, with 9 bases lying between them. The CDR3 totals 14 residues. Germline values: CDR1 MDHEN, CDR2 SYDVKM. The CDR3 region has the DNA TGTGCCAGCAGTTTAGGAGGGAATAATCAGCCCCAGCATTTT. Its protein is CASSLGGNNQPQHF.

For this clonotype: A read error may produce the germline difference seen at one junction end. CDR3 loop: CASIEALTPRVRGGHNEQFF. CDR3 DNA sequence: TGTGCCAGCATTGAAGCGCTCACACCCCGGGTCAGGGGGGGCCACAATGAGCAGTTCTTC. The J gene is TRBJ2-1, the V gene TRBV6-1, with D possibly being TRBD1 or TRBD2 (7 bases each). The CDR3 extends over 20 amino acids. From germline, CDR1 is MNHNS and CDR2 SASEGT.

J is TRBJ1-1 and V is TRBV28; D call uncertain. Germline V lookup: CDR1 MDHEN, CDR2 SYDVKM. Trimming removed 10 bases from V and 2 bases from J, with 17 bases in between. CDR3 size: 14 residues. The CDR3 DNA follows: TGTGCCATCTGGATAGCTGGTGAAAACACTGAAGCTTTCTTT. It yields the protein CAIWIAGENTEAFF.

The rearrangement links TRBV6-1 to TRBJ2-2; 12 nucleotides match TRBD2. CDR1 and CDR2 (germline): MNHNS, SASEGT. The CDR3 sequence is 18 residues long. Trimming removed 5 bases from V and 0 bases from J; junction bases left unmatched: 7. The CDR3 spells CASSQGLAGLSNTGELFF. DNA of the CDR3: TGTGCCAGCAGTCAGGGACTAGCGGGCCTATCGAACACCGGGGAGCTGTTTTTT.

This clonotype was detected many times. The chain has TRBV6-1 and TRBJ2-5; D uncertain. Trimming left V 2 bases short and J 4 bases short, with 8 bases between. The CDR3 consists of 13 residues. Germline CDR1 is MNHNS and CDR2 is SASEGT. Here the CDR3 DNA reads TGTGCCAGCAGTGAATGGAACTCAGAGACCCAGTACTTC. Translated, it gives CASSEWNSETQYF.

In this sample, this clonotype turned up many times. The V call is TRBV5-1, the J call TRBJ1-1, with D uncertain. Trimming took 0 bases from V and 3 from J, leaving 12 bases between them. CDR1 SGHRS and CDR2 YFSETQ come from the germline V gene. The length of the CDR3 is 15 residues. CDR3 protein: CASSLATGGDTEAFF. DNA for the CDR3: TGCGCCAGCAGCTTGGCCACGGGAGGTGACACTGAAGCTTTCTTT.

V gene TRBV19 combines with J gene TRBJ1-5, with TRBD1 identical over 7 bases. Germline values: CDR1 LNHDA, CDR2 SQIVND (reference sequence). This CDR3 is 15 amino acids long. V lost 6 bases, J lost 5 bases, and 10 bases stayed unmatched. The chain's CDR3 is CASSKQGMVDQPQHF. The CDR3 DNA is TGTGCCAGTAGCAAACAGGGGATGGTTGATCAGCCCCAGCATTTT. Filled out from reference TRBV19 and TRBJ1-5, the complete variable domain reads DGGITQSPKYLFRKEGQNVTLSCEQNLNHDAMYWYRQDPGQGLRLIYYSQIVNDFQKGDIAEGYSVSREKKESFPLTVTSAQKNPTAFYLCASSKQGMVDQPQHFGDGTRLSIL.

Worth noting for this clonotype: A far larger clone differs by one base, so this is likely a read error. The genes are TRBV6-4 and TRBJ2-1; D call uncertain. CDR1 MRHNA and CDR2 SNTAGT come from the germline V gene. The CDR3 totals 13 residues. The V and J ends lost 10 bases and 9 bases respectively, with 19 bases between them. The CDR3 bases are TGTGCCAACAGCCAGCAATTGGAAGGTGAGCAGTTCTTC. Residues: CANSQQLEGEQFF.

This clonotype was observed many times. The chain is built from TRBV11-3 and TRBJ2-1; no firm D call. Germline CDR1 reads SGHNT; CDR2 reads YENEEA. Trimming left V 3 bases short and J 4 bases short, with 7 bases between. This CDR3 is built from 13 residues. As DNA, the CDR3 is TGTGCCAGCAGCTTTGGCAGGTACAATGAGCAGTTCTTC. Its protein is CASSFGRYNEQFF. The full variable domain, completed using reference TRBV11-3 and TRBJ2-1, is EAGVVQSPRYKIIEKKQPVAFWCNPISGHNTLYWYLQNLGQGPELLIRYENEEAVDDSQLPKDRFSAERLKGVDSTLKIQPAELGDSAVYLCASSFGRYNEQFFGPGTRLTVL.

About this clonotype: A read error may be the cause here, since a much bigger clone is one base away. J is TRBJ2-4 and V is TRBV6-4; 9 bases line up with TRBD1. Germline V gene data show CDR1 as MRHNA and CDR2 as SNTAGT. This CDR3 has 13 residues. The CDR3 loop is CASSYGTGNTQYF. The CDR3 DNA is TGTGCCAGCAGTTACGGGACAGGGAACACTCAGTACTTC.

This clonotype occurred many times. The rearrangement joins TRBV19 to TRBJ2-5; 8 bases line up with TRBD2. The CDR3 loop spans 15 amino acids. Germline values: CDR1 LNHDA, CDR2 SQIVND (reference sequence). V gave up 1 base and J gave up 5 bases; unmatched junction bases: 6. CDR3 protein: CASSIGTGGLETQYF. CDR3 DNA: TGTGCCAGTAGTATAGGAACGGGGGGGCTTGAGACCCAGTACTTC.

The J gene is TRBJ2-1, the V gene TRBV6-1; 8 positions match TRBD2. Germline CDR1 is MNHNS and CDR2 is SASEGT. The CDR3 extends over 15 amino acids. V lost 6 bases and J lost 7; bases outside the gene matches: 11. The CDR3 bases are TGTGCCAGCAGATTCGGCGGGGGGTCCCGAAATGAGCAGTTCTTC. It codes for CASRFGGGSRNEQFF.

Ten or more counts support this clonotype. V and J are TRBV20-1 and TRBJ1-1; D ambiguous. This CDR3 contains 11 residues. Germline V gives CDR1 DFQATT, CDR2 SNEGSKA (reference sequence). Trimming removed 3 bases at V and 3 bases at J, with 5 bases between. Here the CDR3 DNA reads TGCAGTGCTAGTACGGACACTGAAGCTTTCTTT. This sequence encodes CSASTDTEAFF.

This clonotype is classed as medium-sized. The CDR3 DNA sequence: TGCAGTGCTGGCCGGGACAGGGGGCTGTCACCCCTCCACTTT. This sequence encodes CSAGRDRGLSPLHF. The chain couples TRBV20-1 to TRBJ1-6; 12 bases line up with TRBD1. The junction had 6 bases not matched to a gene; V was cut back by 5 bases and J by 10 bases. In germline, CDR1 is DFQATT, CDR2 SNEGSKA (reference sequence). This CDR3 contains 14 residues.

This clonotype has just a few counts. The gene calls are TRBV29-1 and TRBJ2-2; weak D call: TRBD1 (5 bases). This CDR3 spans 11 amino acids. Germline V gene data show CDR1 as SQVTM and CDR2 as ANQGSEA. V was clipped by 7 bases and J by 9 bases, with 12 bases between them. CDR3 residues: CSARDRRELFF. The CDR3 bases are TGCAGCGCCCGAGACAGAAGGGAGCTGTTTTTT.

The chain links TRBV9 to TRBJ2-5; D might be TRBD1 (6 bases). The CDR3 runs 13 residues. Deletions cut 0 bases from V and 10 bases from J, with 13 bases between. Germline lookup yields CDR1 SGDLS and CDR2 YYNGEE. CDR3 coding DNA: TGTGCCAGCAGCGTAGCACAGGGTGGGAACCAGTACTTC. It specifies CASSVAQGGNQYF.

Concerning this clonotype: A far larger clone is a single base away, which makes a read error likely. The CDR3 here is CASSLILEVYGYTF. In nucleotides, the CDR3 is TGTGCCAGCAGCTTAATCCTGGAAGTATATGGCTACACCTTC. The chain employs TRBV7-2 and TRBJ1-2; no clear D gene. The CDR3 has 14 residues. Between the trimmed V and J ends, which lost 2 bases and 5 bases, there was a span of 12 bases. Germline V gene sequence: CDR1 SGHTA, CDR2 FQGNSA.

This clonotype was recorded a few times. This could be a read error, since a much larger clone is one nucleotide away. This chain links TRBV5-6 with TRBJ2-5; 8 positions match TRBD2. CDR1 is SGHDT and CDR2 is YYEEEE in the germline V gene. The CDR3 runs to 12 residues. The V and J ends lost 4 bases and 4 bases, in that order; junction bases with no gene match: 0. In DNA form, the CDR3 reads TGTGCCAGCAGCCGGGGGGGAGAGACCCAGTACTTC. Translation gives CASSRGGETQYF.

This clonotype was seen a few times. The chain recombines TRBV5-6 with TRBJ2-5, with 11 bases identical to TRBD2. This CDR3 contains 18 residues. Germline V gene sequence: CDR1 SGHDT, CDR2 YYEEEE. V lost 4 bases to trimming and J lost 5 bases; unmatched junction nucleotides: 16. CDR3 sequence: CASSHGASGGPLEETQYF. The CDR3 bases are TGTGCCAGCAGCCATGGGGCTAGCGGGGGGCCCCTGGAGGAGACCCAGTACTTC.

This clonotype came up many times. The chain uses TRBV28 and TRBJ2-7; the match to TRBD1 covers 10 bases. Trimming took 5 bases from V and 5 from J; bases not matched to a gene: 9. The CDR3 loop spans 15 amino acids. Germline CDR1 is MDHEN and CDR2 is SYDVKM. The CDR3 nucleotides are TGTGCCAGCAGTGCGACGGGACAGGGGTTCAACGAGCAGTACTTC. Its protein is CASSATGQGFNEQYF.

J is TRBJ2-7 and V is TRBV11-2; D possibly corresponds to TRBD2 (6 bases). Trimming left V 8 bases short and J 6 bases short, with 20 bases between. Per the germline V gene, CDR1 is SGHAT and CDR2 is FQNNGV. The CDR3 extends over 14 amino acids. CDR3 residues: CASGARGNRGEQYF. The DNA for the CDR3 is TGTGCCAGCGGAGCTCGGGGGAACCGGGGCGAGCAGTACTTC.

Comments on this clonotype: With only one base between it and a far larger clone, this is likely a read error. The V and J genes are TRBV2 and TRBJ2-6, with D unresolved. This CDR3 has 18 amino acids. From germline, CDR1 is SNHLY and CDR2 FYNNEI. This chain's CDR3 is CASSSQRRLDSVANVLTF. The CDR3 DNA is TGTGCCAGCAGCTCCCAGCGACGGCTTGACTCTGTGGCCAACGTCCTGACTTTC.